Here is one T cell receptor (beta chain) with its context. This CDR3 spans 13 amino acids. Germline V gene lookup returns CDR1 SEHNR and CDR2 FQNEAQ (reference sequence). The ends lost 11 bases at V and 4 bases at J; junction bases unmatched: 7. The data originate from a study of technical replicates of blood from several donors. The repertoire was sequenced with immunoSEQ multiplex PCR; TCRdb's copy has only in-frame clones and lacks some. The sample consists of more than 80,000 clones, about 96% of them appearing once. The rearrangement uses TRBV7-9 and TRBJ2-7, with 11 bases identical to TRBD2. The TCR comes from a human donor in good health. The sample comprised T cells isolated from PBMCs. This CDR3 reads CAGGTSGDYEQYF. DNA for the CDR3: TGTGCCGGCGGGACTAGCGGAGATTACGAGCAGTACTTC.